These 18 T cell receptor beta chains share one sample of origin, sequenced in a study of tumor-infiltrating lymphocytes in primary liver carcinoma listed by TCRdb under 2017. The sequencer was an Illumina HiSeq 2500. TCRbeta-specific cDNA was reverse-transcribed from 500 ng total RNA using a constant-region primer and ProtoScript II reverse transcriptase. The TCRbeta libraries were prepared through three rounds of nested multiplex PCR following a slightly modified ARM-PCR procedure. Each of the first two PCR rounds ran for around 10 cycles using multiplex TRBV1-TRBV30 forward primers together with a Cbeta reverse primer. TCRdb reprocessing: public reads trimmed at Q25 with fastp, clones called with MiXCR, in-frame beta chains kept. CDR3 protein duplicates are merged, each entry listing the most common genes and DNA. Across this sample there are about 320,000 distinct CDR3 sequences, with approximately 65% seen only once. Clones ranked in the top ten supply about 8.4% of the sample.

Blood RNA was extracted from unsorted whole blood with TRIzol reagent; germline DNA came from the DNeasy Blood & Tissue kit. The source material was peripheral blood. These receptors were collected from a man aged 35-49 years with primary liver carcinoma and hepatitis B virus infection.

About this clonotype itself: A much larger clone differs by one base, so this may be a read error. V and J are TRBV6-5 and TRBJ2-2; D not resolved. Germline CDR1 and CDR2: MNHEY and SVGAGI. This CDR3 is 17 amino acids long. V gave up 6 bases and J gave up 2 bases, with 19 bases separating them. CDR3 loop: CASRSPGLPPNTGELFF. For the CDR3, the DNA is TGTGCCAGCAGGTCGCCGGGCCTCCCCCCCAACACCGGGGAGCTGTTTTTT.

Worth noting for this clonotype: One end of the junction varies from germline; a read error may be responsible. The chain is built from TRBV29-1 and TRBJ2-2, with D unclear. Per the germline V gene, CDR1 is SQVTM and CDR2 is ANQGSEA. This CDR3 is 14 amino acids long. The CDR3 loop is CSVAQEANTWELFF. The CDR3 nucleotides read TGCAGCGTAGCGCAAGAAGCGAACACCTGGGAGCTGTTTTTT.

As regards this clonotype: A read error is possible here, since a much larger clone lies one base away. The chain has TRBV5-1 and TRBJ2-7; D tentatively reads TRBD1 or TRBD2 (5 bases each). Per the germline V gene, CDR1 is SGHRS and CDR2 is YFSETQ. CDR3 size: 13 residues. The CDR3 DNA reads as TGCGTCAGCAGCCCGGGACGCACCTACGAGCAGTACTTC. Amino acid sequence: CVSSPGRTYEQYF. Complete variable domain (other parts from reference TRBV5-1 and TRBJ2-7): KAGVTQTPRYLIKTRGQQVTLSCSPISGHRSVSWYQQTPGQGLQFLFEYFSETQRNKGNFPGRFSGRQFSNSRSEMNVSTLELGDSALYLCVSSPGRTYEQYFGPGTRLTVT.

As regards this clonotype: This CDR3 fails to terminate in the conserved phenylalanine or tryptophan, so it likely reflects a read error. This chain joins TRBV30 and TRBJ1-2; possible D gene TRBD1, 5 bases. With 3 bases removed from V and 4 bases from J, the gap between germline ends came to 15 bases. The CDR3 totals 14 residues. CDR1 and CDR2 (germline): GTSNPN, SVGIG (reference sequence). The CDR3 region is CAWRGTAWSYGYTL. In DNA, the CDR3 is TGTGCCTGGAGGGGGACCGCTTGGAGCTATGGCTACACCCTC.

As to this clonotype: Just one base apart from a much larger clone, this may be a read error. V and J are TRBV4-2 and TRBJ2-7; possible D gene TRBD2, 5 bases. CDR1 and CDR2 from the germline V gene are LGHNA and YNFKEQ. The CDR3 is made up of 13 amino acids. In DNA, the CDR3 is TGTACCAGCAGCCAAGTAGCGAGGGACGAGCAGTACTTC. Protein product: CTSSQVARDEQYF.

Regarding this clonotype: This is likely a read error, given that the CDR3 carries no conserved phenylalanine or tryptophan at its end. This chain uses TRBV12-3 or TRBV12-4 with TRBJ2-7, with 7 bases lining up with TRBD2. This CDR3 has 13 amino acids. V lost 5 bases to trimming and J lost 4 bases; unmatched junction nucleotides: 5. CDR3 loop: CASSRDYAYEQYS. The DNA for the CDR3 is TGTGCCAGCAGTCGGGACTATGCTTACGAGCAGTACTCC.

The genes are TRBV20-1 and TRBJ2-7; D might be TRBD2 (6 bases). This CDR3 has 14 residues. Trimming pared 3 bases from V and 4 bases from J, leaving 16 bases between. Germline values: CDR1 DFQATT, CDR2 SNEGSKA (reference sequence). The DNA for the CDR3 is TGCAGTGCTAGGGATTACGCGGAGGGGTACGAGCAGTACTTC. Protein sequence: CSARDYAEGYEQYF.

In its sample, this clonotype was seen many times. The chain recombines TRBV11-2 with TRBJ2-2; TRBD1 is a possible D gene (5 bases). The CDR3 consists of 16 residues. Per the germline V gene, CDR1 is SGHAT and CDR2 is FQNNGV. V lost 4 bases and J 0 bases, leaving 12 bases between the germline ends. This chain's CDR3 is CASSYIGASNTGELFF. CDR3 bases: TGTGCCAGCAGCTACATAGGGGCCTCGAACACCGGGGAGCTGTTTTTT. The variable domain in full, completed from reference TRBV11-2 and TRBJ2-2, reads EAGVAQSPRYKIIEKRQSVAFWCNPISGHATLYWYQQILGQGPKLLIQFQNNGVVDDSQLPKDRFSAERLKGVDSTLKIQPAKLEDSAVYLCASSYIGASNTGELFFGEGSRLTVL.

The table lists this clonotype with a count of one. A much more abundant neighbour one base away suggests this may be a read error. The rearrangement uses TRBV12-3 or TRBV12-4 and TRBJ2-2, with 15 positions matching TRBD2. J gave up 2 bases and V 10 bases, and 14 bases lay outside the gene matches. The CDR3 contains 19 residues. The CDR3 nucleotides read TGTGCCAACAGCAATGCAGGACTAGCGGGAGGGCCTAACACCGGGGAGCTGTTTTTT. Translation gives CANSNAGLAGGPNTGELFF.

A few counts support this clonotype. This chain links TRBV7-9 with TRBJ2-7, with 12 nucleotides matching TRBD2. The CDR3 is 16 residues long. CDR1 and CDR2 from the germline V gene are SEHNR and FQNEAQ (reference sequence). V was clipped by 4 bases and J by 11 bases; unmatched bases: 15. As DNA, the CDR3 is TGTGCCAGCAGCTCGGGACTAGCGGGTCGAGGAGATGAGGAGTACTTC. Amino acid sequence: CASSSGLAGRGDEEYF.

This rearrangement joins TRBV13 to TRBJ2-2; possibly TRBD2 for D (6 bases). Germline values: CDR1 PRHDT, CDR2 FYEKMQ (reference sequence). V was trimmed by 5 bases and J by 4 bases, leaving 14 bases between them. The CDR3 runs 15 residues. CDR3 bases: TGTGCCAGCAGCCGCGGCTCAGCGGGCACCGGGGAGCTGTTTTTT. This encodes CASSRGSAGTGELFF.

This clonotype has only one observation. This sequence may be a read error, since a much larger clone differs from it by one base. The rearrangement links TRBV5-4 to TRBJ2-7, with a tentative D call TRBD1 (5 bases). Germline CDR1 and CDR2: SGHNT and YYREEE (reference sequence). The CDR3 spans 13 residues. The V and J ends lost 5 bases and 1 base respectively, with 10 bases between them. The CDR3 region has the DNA TGTGCCAGCAGTACGGACACGTCCTACGAGCAGTACTTC. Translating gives CASSTDTSYEQYF.

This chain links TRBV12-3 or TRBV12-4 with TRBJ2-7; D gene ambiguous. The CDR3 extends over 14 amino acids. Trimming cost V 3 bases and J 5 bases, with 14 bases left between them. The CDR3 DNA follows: TGTGCCAGCAGTTTCGTTAGGGTGTCAGACGAGCAGTACTTC. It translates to CASSFVRVSDEQYF.

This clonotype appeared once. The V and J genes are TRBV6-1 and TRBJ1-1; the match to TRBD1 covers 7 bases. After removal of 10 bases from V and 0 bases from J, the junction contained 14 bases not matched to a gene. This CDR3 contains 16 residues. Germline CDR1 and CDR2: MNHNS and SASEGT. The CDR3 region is CAIRKGTVPMNTEAFF. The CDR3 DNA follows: TGTGCCATCAGGAAAGGGACAGTCCCAATGAACACTGAAGCTTTCTTT.

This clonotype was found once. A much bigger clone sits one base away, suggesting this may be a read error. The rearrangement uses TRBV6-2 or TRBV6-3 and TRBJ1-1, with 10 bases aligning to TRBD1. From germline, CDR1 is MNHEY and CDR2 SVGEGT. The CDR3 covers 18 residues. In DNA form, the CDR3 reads TGTGTCAGCAGTTTAACCTTCGACAGGGGGCGAAGTCCCACTGAAGCTTTCTTT. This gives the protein CVSSLTFDRGRSPTEAFF.

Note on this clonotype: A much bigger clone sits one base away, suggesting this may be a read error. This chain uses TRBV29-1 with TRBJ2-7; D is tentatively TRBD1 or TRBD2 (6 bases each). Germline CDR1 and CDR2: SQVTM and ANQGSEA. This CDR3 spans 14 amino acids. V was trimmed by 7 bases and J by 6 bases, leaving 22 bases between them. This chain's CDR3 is CSARLGTWGVEQYF. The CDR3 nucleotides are TGCAGCGCCCGACTGGGGACATGGGGGGTCGAGCAGTACTTC.

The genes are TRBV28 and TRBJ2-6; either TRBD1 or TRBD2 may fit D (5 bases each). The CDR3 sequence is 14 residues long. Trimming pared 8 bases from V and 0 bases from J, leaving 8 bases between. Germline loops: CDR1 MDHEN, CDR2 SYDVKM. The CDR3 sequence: CASGTASGANVLTF. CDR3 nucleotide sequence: TGTGCCAGCGGGACGGCCTCTGGGGCCAACGTCCTGACTTTC.

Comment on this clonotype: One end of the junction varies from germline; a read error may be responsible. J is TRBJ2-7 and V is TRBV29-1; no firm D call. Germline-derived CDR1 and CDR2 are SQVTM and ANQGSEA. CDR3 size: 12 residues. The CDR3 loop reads CGVEGTRYEQYF. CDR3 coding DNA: TGCGGCGTCGAAGGAACCCGGTACGAGCAGTACTTC.